Below are 11 T cell receptor beta chains sequenced from a single sample in a study of cytomegalovirus exposure and HLA in healthy donors. A multiplex PCR was run with 60 Vbeta primers and 13 Jbeta primers. Repertoires were generated with immunoSEQ multiplex PCR, while TCRdb's copy carries only in-frame clones and drops some. Here the sample spans some 110,000 clones, 55% to 75% being singletons. The sample taken for sequencing was PBMCs. The receptors originated from a woman aged 40-49 years in good health and CMV-seropositive.

The chain couples TRBV25-1 to TRBJ2-3; 7 nucleotides agree with TRBD2. Germline V gives CDR1 MGHDK, CDR2 SYGVNS. The CDR3 consists of 15 residues. V was pared by 6 bases and J by 2 bases, with 8 bases of the junction left unmatched. The CDR3 spells CASSHVGRATDTQYF. The CDR3 DNA reads TGTGCCAGCAGCCACGTAGGGAGGGCCACAGATACGCAGTATTTT.

J is TRBJ1-4 and V is TRBV19; 7 nucleotides match TRBD1. Germline V gene data show CDR1 as LNHDA and CDR2 as SQIVND (reference sequence). V shed 7 bases and J 8 bases; nucleotides not matched to a gene: 10. The CDR3 runs to 14 residues. CDR3 protein: CASNRGGAGEKLFF. The CDR3 region has the DNA TGTGCCAGTAACCGAGGGGGCGCTGGGGAAAAACTGTTTTTT.

A few counts support this clone. The rearrangement links TRBV7-2 to TRBJ2-1; D is unresolved. Between the trimmed V and J ends, which lost 3 bases and 4 bases, there was a span of 10 bases. The CDR3 contains 14 residues. Germline V gene lookup returns CDR1 SGHTA and CDR2 FQGNSA. The chain's CDR3 is CASSFSRAYNEQFF. The CDR3 DNA follows: TGTGCCAGCAGCTTCTCGCGAGCTTACAATGAGCAGTTCTTC.

This clone was detected only a few times. The V gene is TRBV5-4, the J gene TRBJ2-3; possible D gene TRBD1, 6 bases. The CDR3 has 14 amino acids. V shed 5 bases and J shed 2 bases, with 12 bases lying between them. Germline CDR1 SGHNT, CDR2 YYREEE (reference sequence). The CDR3 loop reads CASRPGHLTDTQYF. The CDR3 nucleotides read TGTGCCAGCAGGCCGGGACACCTCACAGATACGCAGTATTTT.

In this sample, this clone turned up once. Germline is not matched at one junction end, which may reflect a read error. The rearrangement links TRBV7-7 to TRBJ2-7, with 13 bases identical to TRBD2. This CDR3 is built from 15 residues. Germline lookup yields CDR1 SSHAT and CDR2 FNYEAQ (reference sequence). The CDR3 spells CASSPGLAGSDEQYF. For the CDR3, the DNA is TGTGCTAGCAGCCCGGGACTAGCGGGATCTGACGAGCAGTACTTC. Full variable domain (rest looked up from reference TRBV7-7 and TRBJ2-7): GAGVSQSPRYKVTKRGQDVTLRCDPISSHATLYWYQQALGQGPEFLTYFNYEAQPDKSGLPSDRFSAERPEGSISTLTIQRTEQRDSAMYRCASSPGLAGSDEQYFGPGTRLTVT.

The rearrangement joins TRBV19 to TRBJ1-1; 9 bases align to TRBD1. The ends lost 10 bases at V and 3 bases at J; junction bases unmatched: 21. Germline V gene lookup returns CDR1 LNHDA and CDR2 SQIVND (reference sequence). This CDR3 has 18 amino acids. CDR3 nucleotides: TGTGCCATCATCCGGGACAGGGCTACCCCGACCGGGTACACTGAAGCTTTCTTT. Protein product: CAIIRDRATPTGYTEAFF.

This chain joins TRBV7-8 and TRBJ2-3; D is possibly TRBD1 (6 bases). CDR1 and CDR2 from the germline V gene are SGHVS and FQNEAQ. The V and J ends lost 5 bases and 3 bases respectively, with 9 bases between them. This CDR3 is 13 amino acids long. In nucleotides, the CDR3 is TGTGCCAGCAGCCTGGACAGAACAGATACGCAGTATTTT. Translation gives CASSLDRTDTQYF. Using reference TRBV7-8 and TRBJ2-3 for the parts outside the CDR3, the full variable domain is GAGVSQSPRYKVAKRGQDVALRCDPISGHVSLFWYQQALGQGPEFLTYFQNEAQLDKSGLPSDRFFAERPEGSVSTLKIQRTQQEDSAVYLCASSLDRTDTQYFGPGTRLTVL.

This chain joins TRBV2 and TRBJ2-5; 7 bases are a match to TRBD1. The CDR3 covers 13 residues. Looked up from germline, CDR1 is SNHLY and CDR2 is FYNNEI. V lost 6 bases and J lost 2; bases outside the gene matches: 3. CDR3 region: CASRDRRQETQYF. The CDR3 DNA reads TGTGCCAGCAGGGACAGGAGACAAGAGACCCAGTACTTC.

The rearrangement joins TRBV7-9 to TRBJ1-2; unclear D gene. Trimming stripped 1 base from V and 5 bases from J, with 14 bases between. CDR1 and CDR2 from the germline V gene are SEHNR and FQNEAQ (reference sequence). CDR3 length: 15 residues. CDR3 in DNA: TGTGCCAGCAGCTTAGTGCAGGACTGGACTTATGGCTACACCTTC. Encoded protein: CASSLVQDWTYGYTF. Based on the CDR3 plus reference TRBV7-9 and TRBJ1-2, the full variable domain is DTGVSQNPRHKITKRGQNVTFRCDPISEHNRLYWYRQTLGQGPEFLTYFQNEAQLEKSRLLSDRFSAERPKGSFSTLEIQRTEQGDSAMYLCASSLVQDWTYGYTFGSGTRLTVV.

V gene TRBV2 combines with J gene TRBJ1-6; TRBD1 matches at 7 bases. Trimming at V came to 9 bases and at J to 7 bases, leaving 6 bases not matched to a gene. This CDR3 contains 13 residues. Per the germline V gene, CDR1 is SNHLY and CDR2 is FYNNEI. In DNA, the CDR3 is TGTGCCAGAAAAACAGGGGACAATTCACCCCTCCACTTT. Amino acid sequence: CARKTGDNSPLHF.

The chain carries TRBV9 and TRBJ2-2; no clear D gene. The V end was cut by 4 bases, the J end by 6 bases, with 13 bases between. The germline V gene encodes CDR1 SGDLS and CDR2 YYNGEE. CDR3 size: 14 residues. CDR3 sequence reads: CASSSLLGSGELFF. CDR3 in DNA: TGTGCCAGCAGCTCCTTACTCGGTTCCGGGGAGCTGTTTTTT.